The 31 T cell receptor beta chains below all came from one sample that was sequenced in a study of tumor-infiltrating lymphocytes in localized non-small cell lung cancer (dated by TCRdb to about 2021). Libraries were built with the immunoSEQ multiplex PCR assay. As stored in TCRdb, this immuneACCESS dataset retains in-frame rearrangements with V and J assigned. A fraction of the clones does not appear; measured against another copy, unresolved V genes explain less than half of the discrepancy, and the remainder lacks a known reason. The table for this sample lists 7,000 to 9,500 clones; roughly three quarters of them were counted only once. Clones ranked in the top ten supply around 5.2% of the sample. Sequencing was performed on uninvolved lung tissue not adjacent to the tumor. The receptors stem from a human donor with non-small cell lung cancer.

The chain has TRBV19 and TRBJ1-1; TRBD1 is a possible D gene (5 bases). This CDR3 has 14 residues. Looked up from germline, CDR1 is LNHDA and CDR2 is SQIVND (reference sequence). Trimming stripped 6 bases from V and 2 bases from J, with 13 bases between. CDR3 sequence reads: CASRPGRSNTEAFF. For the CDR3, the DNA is TGTGCCAGTAGGCCAGGGCGGTCTAACACTGAAGCTTTCTTT.

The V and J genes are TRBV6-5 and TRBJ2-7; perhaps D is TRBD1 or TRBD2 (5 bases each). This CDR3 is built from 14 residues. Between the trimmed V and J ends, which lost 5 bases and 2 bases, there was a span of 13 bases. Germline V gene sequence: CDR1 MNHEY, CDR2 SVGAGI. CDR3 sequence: CASSGWGIPYEQYF. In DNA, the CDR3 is TGTGCCAGCAGTGGCTGGGGGATTCCCTACGAGCAGTACTTC.

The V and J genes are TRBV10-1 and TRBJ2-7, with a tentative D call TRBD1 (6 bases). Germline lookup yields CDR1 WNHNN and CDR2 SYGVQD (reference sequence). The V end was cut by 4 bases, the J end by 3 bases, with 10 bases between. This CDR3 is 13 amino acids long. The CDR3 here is CASSAGQIYEQYF. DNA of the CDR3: TGCGCCAGCAGTGCTGGACAGATCTACGAGCAGTACTTC.

The CDR3 loop reads CASMRSPTNTGELFF. The CDR3 DNA reads as TGTGCCAGTATGAGGTCACCCACGAACACCGGGGAGCTGTTTTTT. The chain combines TRBV19 with TRBJ2-2; D remains unclear. The CDR3 covers 15 residues. V was pared by 7 bases and J by 0 bases, with 12 bases between. Germline values: CDR1 LNHDA, CDR2 SQIVND (reference sequence).

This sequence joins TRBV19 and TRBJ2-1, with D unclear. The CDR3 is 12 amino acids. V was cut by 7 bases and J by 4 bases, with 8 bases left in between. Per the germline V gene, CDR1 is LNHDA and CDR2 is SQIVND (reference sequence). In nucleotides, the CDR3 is TGTGCCAGTACCACACGGTACAATGAGCAGTTCTTC. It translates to CASTTRYNEQFF. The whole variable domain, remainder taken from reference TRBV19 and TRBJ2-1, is DGGITQSPKYLFRKEGQNVTLSCEQNLNHDAMYWYRQDPGQGLRLIYYSQIVNDFQKGDIAEGYSVSREKKESFPLTVTSAQKNPTAFYLCASTTRYNEQFFGPGTRLTVL.

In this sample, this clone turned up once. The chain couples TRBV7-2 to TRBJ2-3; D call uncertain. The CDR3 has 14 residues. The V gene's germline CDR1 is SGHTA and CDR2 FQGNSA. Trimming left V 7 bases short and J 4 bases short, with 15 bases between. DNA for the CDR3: TGTGCCAGCACCTTCCTCCGAGGTGCAGATACGCAGTATTTT. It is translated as CASTFLRGADTQYF.

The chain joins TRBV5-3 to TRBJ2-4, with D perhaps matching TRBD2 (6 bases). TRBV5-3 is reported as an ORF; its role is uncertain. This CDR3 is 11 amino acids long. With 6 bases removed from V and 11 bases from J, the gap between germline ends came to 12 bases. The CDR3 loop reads CARNSASVQYF. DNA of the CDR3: TGTGCCAGAAACTCGGCTAGCGTTCAGTACTTC.

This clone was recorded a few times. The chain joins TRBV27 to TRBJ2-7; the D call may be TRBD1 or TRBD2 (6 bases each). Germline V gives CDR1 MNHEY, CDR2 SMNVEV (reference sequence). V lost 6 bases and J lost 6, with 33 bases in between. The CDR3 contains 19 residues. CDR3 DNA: TGTGCCAGCAGCCGCCTACCGGGACCGGCCGATTTCGGAGGGGGCGAGCAGTACTTC. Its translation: CASSRLPGPADFGGGEQYF.

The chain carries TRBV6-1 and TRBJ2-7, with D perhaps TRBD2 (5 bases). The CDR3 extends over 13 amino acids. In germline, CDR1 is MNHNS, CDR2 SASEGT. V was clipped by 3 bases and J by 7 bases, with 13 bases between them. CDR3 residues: CASSELGSGEQYF. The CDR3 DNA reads TGTGCCAGCAGTGAGTTAGGGTCGGGAGAGCAGTACTTC.

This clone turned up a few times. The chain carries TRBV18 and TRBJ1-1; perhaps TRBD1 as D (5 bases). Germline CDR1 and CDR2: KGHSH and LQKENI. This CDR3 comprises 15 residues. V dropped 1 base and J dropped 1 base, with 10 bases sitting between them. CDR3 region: CASSPRTTENTEAFF. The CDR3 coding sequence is TGTGCCAGCTCACCACGGACAACAGAGAACACTGAAGCTTTCTTT.

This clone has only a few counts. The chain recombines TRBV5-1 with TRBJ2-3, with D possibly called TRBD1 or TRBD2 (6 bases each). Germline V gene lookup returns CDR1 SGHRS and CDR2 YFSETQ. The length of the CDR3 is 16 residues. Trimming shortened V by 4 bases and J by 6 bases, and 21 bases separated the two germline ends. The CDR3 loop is CASSPEGRGTLDTQYF. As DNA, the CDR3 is TGCGCCAGCAGCCCGGAGGGCAGGGGTACCCTTGATACGCAGTATTTT.

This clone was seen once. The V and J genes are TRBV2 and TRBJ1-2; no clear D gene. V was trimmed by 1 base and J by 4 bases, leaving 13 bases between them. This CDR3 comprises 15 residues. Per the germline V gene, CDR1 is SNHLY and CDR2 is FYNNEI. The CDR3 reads CASSEGPGSGYGYTF. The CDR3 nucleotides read TGTGCCAGCAGTGAAGGCCCGGGTAGTGGCTATGGCTACACCTTC. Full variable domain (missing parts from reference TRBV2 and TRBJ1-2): EPEVTQTPSHQVTQMGQEVILRCVPISNHLYFYWYRQILGQKVEFLVSFYNNEISEKSEIFDDQFSVERPDGSNFTLKIRSTKLEDSAMYFCASSEGPGSGYGYTFGSGTRLTVV.

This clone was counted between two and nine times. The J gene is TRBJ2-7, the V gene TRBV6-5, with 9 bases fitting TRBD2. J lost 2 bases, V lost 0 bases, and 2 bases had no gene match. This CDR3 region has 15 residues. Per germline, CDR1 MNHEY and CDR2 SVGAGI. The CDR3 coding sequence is TGTGCCAGCAGTTACTCGGCGGGAGGGCCCTACGAGCAGTACTTC. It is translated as CASSYSAGGPYEQYF.

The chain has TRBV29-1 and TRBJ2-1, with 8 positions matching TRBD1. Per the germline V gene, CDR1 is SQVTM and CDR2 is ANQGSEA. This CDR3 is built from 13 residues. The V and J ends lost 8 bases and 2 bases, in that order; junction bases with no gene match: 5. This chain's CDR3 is CSSPGGAYNEQFF. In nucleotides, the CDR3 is TGCAGCAGTCCAGGGGGCGCCTACAATGAGCAGTTCTTC.

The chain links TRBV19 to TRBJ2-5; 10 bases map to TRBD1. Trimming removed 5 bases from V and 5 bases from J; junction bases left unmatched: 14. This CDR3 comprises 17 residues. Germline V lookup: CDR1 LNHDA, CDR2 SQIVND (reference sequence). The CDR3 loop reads CASSHGTGAKRGETQYF. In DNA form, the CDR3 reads TGTGCCAGTAGTCACGGGACAGGGGCTAAGAGGGGCGAGACCCAGTACTTC.

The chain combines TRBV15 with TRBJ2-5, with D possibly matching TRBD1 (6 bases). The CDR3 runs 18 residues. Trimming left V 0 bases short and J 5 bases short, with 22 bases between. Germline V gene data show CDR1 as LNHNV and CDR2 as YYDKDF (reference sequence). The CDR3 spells CATSRDTGSTGRQETQYF. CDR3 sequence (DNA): TGTGCCACCAGCAGAGATACCGGATCTACAGGGAGACAGGAGACCCAGTACTTC.

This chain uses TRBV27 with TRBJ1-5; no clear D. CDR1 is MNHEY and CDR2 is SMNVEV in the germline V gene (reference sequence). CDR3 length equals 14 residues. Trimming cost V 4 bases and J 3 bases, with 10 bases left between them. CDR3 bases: TGTGCCAGCAGTTCGCAACAGTCCAATCAGCCCCAGCATTTT. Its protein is CASSSQQSNQPQHF.

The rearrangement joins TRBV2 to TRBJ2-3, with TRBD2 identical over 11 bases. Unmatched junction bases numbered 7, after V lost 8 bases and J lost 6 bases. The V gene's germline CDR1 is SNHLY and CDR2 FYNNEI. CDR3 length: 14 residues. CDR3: CASSPASGRDTQYF. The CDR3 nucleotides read TGTGCCAGCTCCCCGGCTAGCGGGAGGGATACGCAGTATTTT.

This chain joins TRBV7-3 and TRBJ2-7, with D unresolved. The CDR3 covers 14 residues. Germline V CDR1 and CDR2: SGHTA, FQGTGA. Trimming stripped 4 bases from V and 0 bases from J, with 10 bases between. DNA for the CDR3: TGTGCCAGCAGCTCTGGACCTAGCTCCTACGAGCAGTACTTC. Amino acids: CASSSGPSSYEQYF.

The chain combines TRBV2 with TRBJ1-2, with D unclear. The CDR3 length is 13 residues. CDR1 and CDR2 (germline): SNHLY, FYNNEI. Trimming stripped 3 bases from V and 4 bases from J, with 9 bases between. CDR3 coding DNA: TGTGCCAGCAGTGATGGCAGAAGCTATGGCTACACCTTC. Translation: CASSDGRSYGYTF.

The CDR3 sequence is CASSSWTDQETQYF. CDR3 bases: TGTGCCAGTAGTTCCTGGACAGACCAAGAGACCCAGTACTTC. The chain couples TRBV19 to TRBJ2-5; tentatively, D is TRBD1 (6 bases). Trimming shortened V by 5 bases and J by 0 bases, and 10 bases separated the two germline ends. CDR1 and CDR2 (germline): LNHDA, SQIVND (reference sequence). There are 14 residues in the CDR3.

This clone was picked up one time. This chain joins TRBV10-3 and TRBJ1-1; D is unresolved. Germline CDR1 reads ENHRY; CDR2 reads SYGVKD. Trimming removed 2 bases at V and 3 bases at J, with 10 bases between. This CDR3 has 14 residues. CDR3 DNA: TGTGCCATCAGTGAGCGGGGAAGGGACACTGAAGCTTTCTTT. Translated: CAISERGRDTEAFF.

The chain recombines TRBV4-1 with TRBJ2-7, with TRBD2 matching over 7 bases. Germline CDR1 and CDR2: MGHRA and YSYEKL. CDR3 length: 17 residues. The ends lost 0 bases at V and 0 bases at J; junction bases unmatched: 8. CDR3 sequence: CASSQDGASGSSYEQYF. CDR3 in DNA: TGCGCCAGCAGCCAAGATGGGGCTAGCGGATCCTCCTACGAGCAGTACTTC.

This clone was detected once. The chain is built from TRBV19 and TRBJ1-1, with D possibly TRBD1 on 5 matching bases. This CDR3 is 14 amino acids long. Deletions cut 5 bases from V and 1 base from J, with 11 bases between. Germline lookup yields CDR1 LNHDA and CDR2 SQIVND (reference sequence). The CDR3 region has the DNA TGTGCCAGTAGTTTCAGGGCGTCGAACACTGAAGCTTTCTTT. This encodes CASSFRASNTEAFF.

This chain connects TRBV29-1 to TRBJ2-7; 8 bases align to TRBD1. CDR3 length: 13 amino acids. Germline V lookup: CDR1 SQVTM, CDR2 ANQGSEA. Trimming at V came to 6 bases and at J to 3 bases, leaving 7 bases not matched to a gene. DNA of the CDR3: TGCAGCGTACTCAAAGACAGGGGCTACGAGCAGTACTTC. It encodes CSVLKDRGYEQYF.

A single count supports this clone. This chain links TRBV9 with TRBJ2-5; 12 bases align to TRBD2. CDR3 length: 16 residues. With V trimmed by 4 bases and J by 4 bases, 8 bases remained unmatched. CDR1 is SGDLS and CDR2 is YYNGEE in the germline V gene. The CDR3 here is CASSPPTSGGGETQYF. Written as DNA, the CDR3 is TGTGCCAGCAGCCCCCCGACTAGCGGGGGAGGAGAGACCCAGTACTTC.

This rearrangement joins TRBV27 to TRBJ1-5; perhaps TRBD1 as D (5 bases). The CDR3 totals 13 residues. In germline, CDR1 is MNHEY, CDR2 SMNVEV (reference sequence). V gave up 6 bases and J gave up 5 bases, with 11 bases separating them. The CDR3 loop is CASRGPGYQPQHF. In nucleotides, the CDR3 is TGTGCCAGCAGGGGGCCGGGTTATCAGCCCCAGCATTTT.

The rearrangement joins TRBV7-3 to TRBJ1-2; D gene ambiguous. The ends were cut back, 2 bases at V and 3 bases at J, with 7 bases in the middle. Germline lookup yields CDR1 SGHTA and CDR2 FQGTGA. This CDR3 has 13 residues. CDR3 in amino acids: CASSLSRDYGYTF. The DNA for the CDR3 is TGTGCCAGCAGCTTATCGAGGGACTATGGCTACACCTTC.

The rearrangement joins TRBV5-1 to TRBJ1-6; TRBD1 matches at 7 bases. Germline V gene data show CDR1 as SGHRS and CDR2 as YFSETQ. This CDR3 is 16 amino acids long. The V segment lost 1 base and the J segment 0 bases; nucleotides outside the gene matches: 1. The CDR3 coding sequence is TGCGCCAGCAGCTTGCGGGACAGCTCCTATAATTCACCCCTCCACTTT. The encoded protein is CASSLRDSSYNSPLHF.

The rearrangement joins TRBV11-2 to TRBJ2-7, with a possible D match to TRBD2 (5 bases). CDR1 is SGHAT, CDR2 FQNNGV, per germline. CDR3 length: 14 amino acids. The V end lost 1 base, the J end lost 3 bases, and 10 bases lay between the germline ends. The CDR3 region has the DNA TGTGCCAGCAGCTTAGGGCAAGACTACTACGAGCAGTACTTC. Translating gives CASSLGQDYYEQYF. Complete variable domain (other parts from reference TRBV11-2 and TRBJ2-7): EAGVAQSPRYKIIEKRQSVAFWCNPISGHATLYWYQQILGQGPKLLIQFQNNGVVDDSQLPKDRFSAERLKGVDSTLKIQPAKLEDSAVYLCASSLGQDYYEQYFGPGTRLTVT.

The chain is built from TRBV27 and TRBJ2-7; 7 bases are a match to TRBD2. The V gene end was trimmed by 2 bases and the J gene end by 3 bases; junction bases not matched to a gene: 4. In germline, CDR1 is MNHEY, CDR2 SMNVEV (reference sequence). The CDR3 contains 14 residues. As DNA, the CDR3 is TGTGCCAGCAGTTTAAGCGGGGAGCACTACGAGCAGTACTTC. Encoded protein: CASSLSGEHYEQYF.